The clone carrying this T cell receptor beta chain showed up just a few times. This entry belongs to a study of technical replicates of blood from several donors. Sequencing was performed with immunoSEQ multiplex PCR; in TCRdb, only in-frame clones are kept and a portion is missing. The table has 95,000 or so clones, 95% seen once. The CDR3 runs to 15 residues. V lost 7 bases and J lost 8, with 21 bases in between. Germline V gene sequence: CDR1 LNHDA, CDR2 SQIVND (reference sequence). This TCR came from a human donor in good health. The material sequenced was T cells isolated from PBMCs. The chain combines TRBV19 with TRBJ1-5; D is undetermined. The CDR3 region is CASTDLVRGGKPQHF. The CDR3 DNA follows: TGTGCCAGTACAGATCTTGTACGGGGTGGGAAGCCCCAGCATTTT. The whole variable domain, filled in from reference TRBV19 and TRBJ1-5, reads DGGITQSPKYLFRKEGQNVTLSCEQNLNHDAMYWYRQDPGQGLRLIYYSQIVNDFQKGDIAEGYSVSREKKESFPLTVTSAQKNPTAFYLCASTDLVRGGKPQHFGDGTRLSIL.